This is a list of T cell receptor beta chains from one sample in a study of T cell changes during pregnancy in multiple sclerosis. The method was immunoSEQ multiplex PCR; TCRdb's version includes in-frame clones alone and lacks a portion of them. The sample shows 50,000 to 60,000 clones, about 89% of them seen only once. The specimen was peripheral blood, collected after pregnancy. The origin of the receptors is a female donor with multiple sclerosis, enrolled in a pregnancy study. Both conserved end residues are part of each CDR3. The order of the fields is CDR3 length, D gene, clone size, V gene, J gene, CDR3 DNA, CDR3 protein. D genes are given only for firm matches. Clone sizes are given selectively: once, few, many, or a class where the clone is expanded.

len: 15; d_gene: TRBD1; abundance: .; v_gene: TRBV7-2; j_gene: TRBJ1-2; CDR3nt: TGTGCCAGCAGCCTTCTACCGGGACAGGGGTCCGGCTACACCTTC; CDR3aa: CASSLLPGQGSGYTF
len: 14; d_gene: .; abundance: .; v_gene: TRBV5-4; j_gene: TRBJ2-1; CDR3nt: TGTGCCAGCAGCTTGTGGAGCTCCTACAATGAGCAGTTCTTC; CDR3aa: CASSLWSSYNEQFF
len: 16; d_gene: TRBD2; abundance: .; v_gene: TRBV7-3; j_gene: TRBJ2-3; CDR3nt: TGTGCCAGCAGCAAATCGGCGGCGGGGGGGCTTAATACGCAGTATTTT; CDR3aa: CASSKSAAGGLNTQYF
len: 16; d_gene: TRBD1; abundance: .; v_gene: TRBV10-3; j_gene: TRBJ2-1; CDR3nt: TGTGCCATCGGGGACAGAGCCCGGGGATCCTACAATGAGCAGTTCTTC; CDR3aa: CAIGDRARGSYNEQFF
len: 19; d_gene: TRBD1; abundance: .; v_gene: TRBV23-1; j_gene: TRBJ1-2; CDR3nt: TGCGCCAGCAGCCCACCCAACTTATACGGGACAGGGAATAACTATGGCTACACCTTC; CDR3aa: CASSPPNLYGTGNNYGYTF
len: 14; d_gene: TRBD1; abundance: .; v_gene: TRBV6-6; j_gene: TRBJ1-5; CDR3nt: TGTGCCAGCAGTCTGGACAGGGTAGGTCAGCCCCAGCATTTT; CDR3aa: CASSLDRVGQPQHF
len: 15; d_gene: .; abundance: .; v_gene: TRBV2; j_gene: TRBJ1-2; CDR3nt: TGTGCCAGCAGTTACGCCGGGACTTCTCTTTATGGCTACACCTTC; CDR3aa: CASSYAGTSLYGYTF
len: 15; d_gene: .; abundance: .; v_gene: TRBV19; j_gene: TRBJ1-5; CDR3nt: TGTGCCAGTAGTATTCCCCCCCAGATGGGCCAGCCCCAGCATTTT; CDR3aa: CASSIPPQMGQPQHF
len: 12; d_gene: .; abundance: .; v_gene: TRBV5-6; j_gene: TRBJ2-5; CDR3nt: TGTGCCAGCAGCTTGGCCCGGGAGACCCAGTACTTC; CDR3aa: CASSLARETQYF
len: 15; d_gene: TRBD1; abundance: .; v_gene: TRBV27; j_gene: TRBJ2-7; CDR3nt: TGTGCCAGCAGTTTAAGGGGGACAGGGAGCTACGAGCAGTACTTC; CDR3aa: CASSLRGTGSYEQYF
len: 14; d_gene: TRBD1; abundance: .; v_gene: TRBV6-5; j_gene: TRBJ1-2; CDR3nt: TGTGCCAGCAGGTCCCCCGGGACAGGGTGGGGCTACACCTTC; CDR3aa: CASRSPGTGWGYTF
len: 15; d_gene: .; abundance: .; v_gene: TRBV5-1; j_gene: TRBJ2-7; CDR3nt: TGCGCCAGCAGCTTGGTGGGAGGTCTAAACTACGAGCAGTACTTC; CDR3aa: CASSLVGGLNYEQYF
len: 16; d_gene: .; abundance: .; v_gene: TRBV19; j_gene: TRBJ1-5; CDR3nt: TGTGCCAGTAGTATATACGCCCGACAGATGCATGGGCCCCAGCATTTT; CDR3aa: CASSIYARQMHGPQHF
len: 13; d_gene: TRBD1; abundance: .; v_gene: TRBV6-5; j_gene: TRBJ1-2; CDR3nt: TGTGCCAGCAACCCGACAGGGGACTATGGCTACACCTTC; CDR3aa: CASNPTGDYGYTF
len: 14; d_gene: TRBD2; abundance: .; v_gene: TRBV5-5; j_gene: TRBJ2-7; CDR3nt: TGTGCCAGCAGCTTTCCTAGCGGGGCGGGCGAGCAGTACTTC; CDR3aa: CASSFPSGAGEQYF
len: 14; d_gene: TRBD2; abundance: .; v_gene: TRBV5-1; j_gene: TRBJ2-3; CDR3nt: TGCGCCAGCGCCACTAGCGGGGGAACAGATACGCAGTATTTT; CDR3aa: CASATSGGTDTQYF
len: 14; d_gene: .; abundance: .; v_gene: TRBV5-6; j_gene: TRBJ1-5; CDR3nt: TGTGCCAGCAGCTCTCGAGGAGGAAATCAGCCCCAGCATTTT; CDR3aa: CASSSRGGNQPQHF
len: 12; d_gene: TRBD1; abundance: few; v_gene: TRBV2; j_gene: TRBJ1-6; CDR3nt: TGTGCCATTTCGGACAGGTATTCACCCCTCCACTTT; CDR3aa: CAISDRYSPLHF
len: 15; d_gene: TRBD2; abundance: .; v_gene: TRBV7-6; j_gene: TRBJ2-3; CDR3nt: TGTGCCAGCAGCACAAGCGGGAGGAGGGCAGATACGCAGTATTTT; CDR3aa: CASSTSGRRADTQYF
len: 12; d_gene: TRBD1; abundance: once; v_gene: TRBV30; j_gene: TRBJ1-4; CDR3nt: TGTGCCTGGGGACAGGCTAATGAAAAACTGTTTTTT; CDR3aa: CAWGQANEKLFF
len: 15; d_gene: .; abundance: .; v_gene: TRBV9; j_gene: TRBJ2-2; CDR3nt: TGTGCCAGCACCGCCCAGGTGGGTGACACCGGGGAGCTGTTTTTT; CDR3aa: CASTAQVGDTGELFF
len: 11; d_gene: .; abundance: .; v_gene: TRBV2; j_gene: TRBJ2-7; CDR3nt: TGTGCCAGCAAAGCGGCTGGCGAGCAGTACTTC; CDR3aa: CASKAAGEQYF
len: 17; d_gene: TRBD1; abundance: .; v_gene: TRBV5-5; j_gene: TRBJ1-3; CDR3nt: TGTGCCAGCAGCTTGGTTCTGGGACAGACCTCTGGAAACACCATATATTTT; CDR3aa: CASSLVLGQTSGNTIYF
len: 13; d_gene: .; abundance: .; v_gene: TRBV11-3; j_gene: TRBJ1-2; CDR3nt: TGTGCCAGCAGCCTCGCCGGGGGTAGAGGCTACACCTTC; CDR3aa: CASSLAGGRGYTF
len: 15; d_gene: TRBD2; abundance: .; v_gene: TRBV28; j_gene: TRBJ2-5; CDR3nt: TGTGCCAGCAGTTCCCTGGCGGGGGGGGGAGAGACCCAGTACTTC; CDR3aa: CASSSLAGGGETQYF
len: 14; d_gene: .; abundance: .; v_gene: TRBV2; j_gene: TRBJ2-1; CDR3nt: TGTGCCAGCAGACGATTCCTTGGGACTTCATGGTGGTTCTTC; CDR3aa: CASRRFLGTSWWFF
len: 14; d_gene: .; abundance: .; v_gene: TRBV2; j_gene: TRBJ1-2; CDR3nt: TGTGCCAGCAGTGTTTCGGGGGGTGGCTATGGCTACACCTTC; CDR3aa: CASSVSGGGYGYTF
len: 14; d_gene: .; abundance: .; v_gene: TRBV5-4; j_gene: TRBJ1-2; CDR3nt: TGTGCCAGCAGCTTCAGGGTCGGTAGCTATGGCTACACCTTC; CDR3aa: CASSFRVGSYGYTF
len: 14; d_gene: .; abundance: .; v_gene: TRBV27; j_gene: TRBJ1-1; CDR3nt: TGTGCCAGCAGTTTGTGGGGCATCCACACTGAAGCTTTCTTT; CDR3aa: CASSLWGIHTEAFF
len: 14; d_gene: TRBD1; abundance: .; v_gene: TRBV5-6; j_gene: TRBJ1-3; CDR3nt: TGTGCCAGCAGCTCAGGGGGCGGTGGAAACACCATATATTTT; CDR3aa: CASSSGGGGNTIYF
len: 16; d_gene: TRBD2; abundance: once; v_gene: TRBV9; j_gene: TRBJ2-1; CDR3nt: TGTGCCAGCAGCCGCGGGGGTGGCACGGCTTACAATGAGCAGTTCTTC; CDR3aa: CASSRGGGTAYNEQFF
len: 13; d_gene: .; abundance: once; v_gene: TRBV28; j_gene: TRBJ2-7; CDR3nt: TGTGCCAGCAGTACCGGGAGCCTTGGCGAGCAGTACTTC; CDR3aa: CASSTGSLGEQYF
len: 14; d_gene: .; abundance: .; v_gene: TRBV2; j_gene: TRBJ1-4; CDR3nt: TGTGCCAGCAGTGCTGACAGGCTCTCCGATAAACTGTTTTTT; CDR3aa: CASSADRLSDKLFF
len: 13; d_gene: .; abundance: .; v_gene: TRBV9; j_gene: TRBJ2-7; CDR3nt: TGTGCCAGCAGCTTCAGACAGCTAGGCGAGCAGTACTTC; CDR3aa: CASSFRQLGEQYF
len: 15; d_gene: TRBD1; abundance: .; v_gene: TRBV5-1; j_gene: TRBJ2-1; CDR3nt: TGCGCCAGCAGCGTAGACAGGGGCCCCTACAATGAGCAGTTCTTC; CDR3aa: CASSVDRGPYNEQFF
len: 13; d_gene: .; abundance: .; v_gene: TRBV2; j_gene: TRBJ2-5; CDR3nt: TGTGCCAGCACCCGGGAACAGCAAGAGACCCAGTACTTC; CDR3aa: CASTREQQETQYF